These 8 T cell receptor beta chains came from one sample sequenced in a study of cytomegalovirus exposure and HLA in healthy donors. The PCR employed 60 Vbeta primers together with 13 Jbeta primers. This table comes from immunoSEQ multiplex PCR, and its TCRdb copy is limited to in-frame clones, with some not included. Altogether about 250,000 clones are present, around 80% being singletons, with the ten largest covering approximately 0.49%. Sequencing used PBMCs. The source is a boy between 5 and 17 years old in good health and CMV-seronegative.

The chain has TRBV2 and TRBJ2-5; TRBD2 agrees at 11 bases. CDR1 is SNHLY and CDR2 is FYNNEI in the germline V gene. There are 16 residues in the CDR3. V shed 6 bases and J 5 bases; nucleotides not matched to a gene: 11. CDR3 in amino acids: CASRVTSGTRAETQYF. The CDR3 DNA sequence: TGTGCCAGCAGAGTGACTAGCGGGACACGGGCTGAGACCCAGTACTTC. Combining the CDR3 with reference TRBV2 and TRBJ2-5 gives the whole variable domain EPEVTQTPSHQVTQMGQEVILRCVPISNHLYFYWYRQILGQKVEFLVSFYNNEISEKSEIFDDQFSVERPDGSNFTLKIRSTKLEDSAMYFCASRVTSGTRAETQYFGPGTRLLVL.

The rearrangement uses TRBV30 and TRBJ1-6, with D maybe TRBD1 (5 bases). Germline V gene sequence: CDR1 GTSNPN, CDR2 SVGIG (reference sequence). This CDR3 is built from 12 residues. Trimming left V 0 bases short and J 10 bases short, with 7 bases between. CDR3 sequence (DNA): TGTGCCTGGAGTGTACCAGGGTCACCCCTCCACTTT. Translating gives CAWSVPGSPLHF.

The chain uses TRBV5-6 and TRBJ2-1, with TRBD2 matching 11 bases. Germline V gene data show CDR1 as SGHDT and CDR2 as YYEEEE. This CDR3 contains 16 residues. V lost 5 bases, J lost 2 bases, and 6 bases stayed unmatched. DNA of the CDR3: TGTGCCAGCAGGCGTGGGACTAGCGGAACCTACAATGAGCAGTTCTTC. Its translation: CASRRGTSGTYNEQFF. Complete variable domain (other parts from reference TRBV5-6 and TRBJ2-1): DAGVTQSPTHLIKTRGQQVTLRCSPKSGHDTVSWYQQALGQGPQFIFQYYEEEERQRGNFPDRFSGHQFPNYSSELNVNALLLGDSALYLCASRRGTSGTYNEQFFGPGTRLTVL.

The chain carries TRBV6-5 and TRBJ1-5, with 9 bases identical to TRBD1. Germline CDR1 is MNHEY and CDR2 is SVGAGI. The length of the CDR3 is 14 residues. Losses at the gene ends were 5 bases for V and 6 bases for J; bases not matched to a gene: 5. CDR3 loop: CASSRGTGSQPQHF. CDR3 DNA sequence: TGTGCCAGCAGTCGGGGGACAGGGAGTCAGCCCCAGCATTTT.

This clone appeared a single time. The gene calls are TRBV6-5 and TRBJ1-6; D is perhaps TRBD1 (6 bases). V was pared by 4 bases and J by 6 bases, with 13 bases between. The CDR3 loop spans 15 amino acids. Germline CDR1 and CDR2: MNHEY and SVGAGI. CDR3 loop: CASSFNRDPNSPLHF. Here the CDR3 DNA reads TGTGCCAGCAGTTTTAACAGGGACCCTAATTCACCCCTCCACTTT.

This clone was counted between two and nine times. J is TRBJ1-2 and V is TRBV5-1, with 10 nucleotides matching TRBD1. There are 16 residues in the CDR3. Germline V gene sequence: CDR1 SGHRS, CDR2 YFSETQ. Trimming removed 2 bases from V and 4 bases from J; junction bases left unmatched: 8. The CDR3 nucleotides are TGCGCCAGCAGCTTTTTGACAGGGGGCTCTGGCTATGGCTACACCTTC. Translated: CASSFLTGGSGYGYTF.

This clone was seen once. The chain uses TRBV7-9 and TRBJ2-6, with 7 bases fitting TRBD1. Germline CDR1 and CDR2: SEHNR and FQNEAQ (reference sequence). The CDR3 extends over 15 amino acids. V shed 2 bases, J shed 2 bases, and the junction held 0 bases outside the gene matches. The chain's CDR3 is CASSLTGAGANVLTF. The CDR3 DNA reads TGTGCCAGCAGCTTAACAGGGGCTGGGGCCAACGTCCTGACTTTC.

J is TRBJ2-1 and V is TRBV10-3; no definite D call. Trimming pared 5 bases from V and 5 bases from J, leaving 10 bases between. Looked up from germline, CDR1 is ENHRY and CDR2 is SYGVKD. CDR3 size: 13 residues. The DNA of the CDR3 is TGTGCCATCAGTCCCCTCTCTGACAATGAGCAGTTCTTC. Encoded protein: CAISPLSDNEQFF.